This TCR beta chain came from a study of T cells in Graves' hyperthyroidism and ophthalmopathy (dated by TCRdb to between 2018 and 2021). Regarding the study in general: Peripheral blood was sampled at the time of initial diagnosis, prior to any treatment. A discovery cohort of approximately 100 patients, about 44 with Graves' ophthalmopathy and under 60 with stable Graves' hyperthyroidism, was used to find distinguishing TCR V-J signatures. An independent validation cohort of 18 to 20 hyperthyroidism patients and 17 patients who later progressed to ophthalmopathy tested prospective prediction of ophthalmopathy. For training and testing, the 80 to 100 patients in the discovery cohort were randomly divided in a 7:3 ratio. Thyroid tissue and blood T-cell repertoires from six Graves' hyperthyroidism patients were also compared in the study. Once sampling was done, hyperthyroidism patients were given methimazole at a starting dose of 30 mg daily, whereas ophthalmopathy patients were given high-dose intravenous methylprednisolone. TCR Vbeta CDR3 sequencing of approximately 140 peripheral blood samples (over 40 ophthalmopathy, 75 or so hyperthyroidism and some 17 progressor patients) is reported in the paper. Overall study results and their limits: Ophthalmopathy was separated from stable hyperthyroidism by a 13 V-J signature model, with just over 85% sensitivity and roughly 81% specificity obtained in cross-validation and 80%/75% obtained in testing. Sample size was not statistically predetermined, and investigators were not blinded to group allocation. Most expanded thyroid clonotypes (frequency above 0.001) were also detected in blood, suggesting blood repertoires may reflect thyroid immune responses. In validation, progression to ophthalmopathy was predicted by the model with about 70% sensitivity and approximately 78% specificity, a median of approximately 7.1 months before onset.

The TCR beta CDR3 regions were amplified from the RNA transcripts. For the first round of RT-PCR on the TCR CDR3, the HTBI primer set was used together with the Qiagen OneStep RT-PCR kit. The libraries were constructed in a second round of multiplex PCR and then size-selected and purified. The libraries were sequenced on an Illumina HiSeq2000 using paired-end 100 bp reads. The authors' pipeline ran thus. Raw data were processed with SOAPnuke, discarding reads with adapters, uncalled bases, mean Phred below 15, or no exact constant-primer or identifier match. High-quality paired reads were merged using COPE v1.2.5, and each unique nucleotide sequence was defined as a clonotype. MiTCR v1.1 was used to align clonotypes to the IMGT TRBV, TRBD and TRBJ reference segments. Only V-J combinations with frequency above 0.0001, covering 98% to 99.2% of repertoires, were analysed. The TCS score was defined as F50 (clonal expansion) divided by E x V (chaos), with BLOSUM62-based TCRdist calculated between CDR3 peptides within each V-J. Welch's t-statistics and random forest reduced 514 V-J features to about 12, which were used in a naive Bayes classifier (R e1071). The Morisita-Horn index was used to measure how similar the thyroid and blood repertoires were. The public reads were reprocessed in TCRdb via fastp at Q25 and MiXCR, keeping in-frame beta chains. CDR3 protein sequences are deduplicated, and each keeps its most common genes and DNA. These V and J calls derive from TCRdb rather than the authors' analysis. A total of roughly 560,000 distinct CDR3 sequences appear in this sample, roughly 15% of them only once. The ten biggest clones cover about 3.9% of the sample.

In this sample, this clonotype turned up many times. The clone's antigen remains unknown. The record has no base qualities; no much larger clone is one base away. From the cysteine through the phenylalanine, the CDR3 covers 12 amino acids. Only the CDR3 DNA is retained, 36 bases long and in frame from the first base. V sheds 6 bases and J sheds 1 base, leaving 10 bases between their ends. CDR1 and CDR2 (DFQATT, SNEGSKA) derive from the germline V gene (reference sequence). Moderately to severely active disease, a Clinical Activity Score of at least 3, a NOSPECS grade of at least 4, and a duration under 3 months were present in ophthalmopathy patients. The study excluded patients with uncontrolled infections, other autoimmune diseases, pregnancy or lactation. Diagnoses were established on the basis of clinical symptoms, serum thyroxine and TRAb, thyroid ultrasound, and orbital computed tomography. PBMCs were isolated from 7.5 to 10 ml of fresh peripheral blood by Ficoll-Paque density gradient centrifugation. Trizol reagent was used to extract total RNA, and RNA quality was then checked on an Agilent 2100 Bioanalyzer.

Material for sequencing was blood. The receptor comes from a woman aged 40 to 50 with Graves' ophthalmopathy. The rearrangement combines TRBV20-1 with TRBJ2-7; a confident D gene designation cannot be given. At the DNA level, the sequence is TGCAGTGCCTCGACATATTCCTACGAGCAGTACTTC. The resulting protein is CSASTYSYEQYF.